One TCR beta chain is described in this entry. This sample stems from a study of blood T cell repertoires in COVID-19. Across the study: Samples of COVID-19 (acute and convalescent) were obtained from the United States, Italy and Spain. From T cells, B-cell-depleted T cells, or PBMCs came the material, which was cDNA or gDNA.

How the authors handled the data: Nucleated cell counts were estimated from reference gene primer amplification. TCRdb keeps only in-frame clones here, not all; method: immunoSEQ multiplex PCR. That table is the source of V, J and clone size, and D and trimming were worked out from the DNA. The sample has 75,000 to 95,000 clones; roughly 87% are singletons. The sequence came from a man in his 60s with acute or convalescent COVID-19. Specimen: peripheral blood.

CDR3 bases: TGTGCCAGTAGTATAATACACCTTAACTATGGCTACACCTTC. Its translation: CASSIIHLNYGYTF. The gene calls are TRBV19 and TRBJ1-2; unclear D gene. Trimming removed 2 bases from V and 1 base from J, with 8 bases in between. There are 14 residues in the CDR3. Germline assignment: CDR1 LNHDA and CDR2 SQIVND (reference sequence).